This T cell receptor (beta chain) originates from a study of T-cell memory formation after mild COVID-19. As for this clonotype: Its specificity is unknown.

The study, taken as a whole, reports: Mostly located in CM and EM were contracting CD4+ clones, with contracting CD8+ clones located in EMRA. Clones that shrank (day 15 to 85) were balanced CD4/CD8, whereas later expanders leaned CD4+.

Per the germline V gene, CDR1 is MNHEY and CDR2 is SMNVEV (reference sequence). V was clipped by 6 bases and J by 4 bases; unmatched bases: 5. This CDR3 spans 13 amino acids. Libraries for TCRalpha and TCRbeta carried sample barcodes and unique molecular identifiers via 5'RACE. One entry per CDR3 protein results from TCRdb running MiXCR on the 5' RACE reads. The sample gives some 210,000 distinct CDR3 sequences, around 16% of which show up once; 2.4% is in the top ten. Input material: PBMCs or a T cell subset sorted from them (not recorded which). The chain carries TRBV27 and TRBJ1-1; 7 nucleotides align to TRBD1. The sequence derives from an adult woman who had mild COVID-19 (a few samples of this study predate the infection). Cell type and time point are not known. As DNA, the CDR3 is TGTGCCAGCAGCAACAGGGGAGGCACTGAAGCTTTCTTT. It yields the protein CASSNRGGTEAFF.